The 28 T cell receptor beta chains below all came from one sample that was sequenced in a study of radiotherapy plus CTLA-4 blockade in lung cancer. Measured with immunoSEQ multiplex PCR; TCRdb has only the in-frame clones, and not every one. The sample has about 84,000 clones, 72% seen once. The sequenced sample was peripheral blood, obtained from a patient treated with radiotherapy plus ipilimumab. The receptors were sampled from a human donor with non-small cell lung cancer that progressed on radiotherapy plus ipilimumab.

The V call is TRBV4-1, the J call TRBJ1-1, with D hard to call. V was cut by 1 base and J by 6 bases, with 3 bases left in between. From germline, CDR1 is MGHRA and CDR2 YSYEKL. This CDR3 comprises 11 residues. CDR3: CASSQGPEAFF. DNA for the CDR3: TGCGCCAGCAGCCAAGGTCCTGAAGCTTTCTTT.

The V gene is TRBV6-5, the J gene TRBJ2-5; 14 nucleotides line up with TRBD2. V was pared by 6 bases and J by 4 bases, with 1 base of the junction left unmatched. Germline CDR1 is MNHEY and CDR2 is SVGAGI. The CDR3 runs 14 residues. CDR3 sequence reads: CASSGLAGGETQYF. The CDR3 bases are TGTGCCAGCAGCGGACTAGCGGGAGGAGAGACCCAGTACTTC.

The chain is built from TRBV5-8 and TRBJ2-5; 8 bases match TRBD1. The CDR3 has 13 amino acids. CDR1 is SGHTS and CDR2 is YDEGEE in the germline V gene. V dropped 3 bases and J dropped 4; count of bases not matched to a gene: 2. The CDR3 DNA reads TGTGCCAGCAGCTCGGACAGGGCAGAGACCCAGTACTTC. Residues: CASSSDRAETQYF.

The chain uses TRBV19 and TRBJ2-1, with D possibly being TRBD2 (6 bases). V lost 5 bases, J lost 0 bases, and 11 bases lay in between. The CDR3 runs to 15 residues. Germline V gene lookup returns CDR1 LNHDA and CDR2 SQIVND (reference sequence). The CDR3 nucleotides are TGTGCCAGTAGTTTATGGGACTCCTCCTACAATGAGCAGTTCTTC. This sequence encodes CASSLWDSSYNEQFF.

The rearrangement links TRBV6-6 to TRBJ1-5; D is uncertain. V lost 8 bases to trimming and J lost 7 bases, with 18 bases between them. The germline V gene encodes CDR1 MNHNY and CDR2 SVGAGI (reference sequence). CDR3 length: 14 residues. CDR3 DNA: TGTGCCAGCGTCGGGCTATCGGGAGGGCAGCCCCAGCATTTT. It codes for CASVGLSGGQPQHF.

The V and J genes are TRBV28 and TRBJ1-2, with 9 bases identical to TRBD1. Germline values: CDR1 MDHEN, CDR2 SYDVKM. This CDR3 is 14 amino acids long. The junction had 10 bases not matched to a gene; V was cut back by 6 bases and J by 8 bases. CDR3 residues: CASRTPGTGRGYTF. The CDR3 DNA follows: TGTGCCAGCAGAACTCCCGGGACAGGGCGAGGCTACACCTTC.

Only a few counts were recorded for this clone. This rearrangement joins TRBV6-6 to TRBJ2-1; TRBD2 matches 10 bases. The CDR3 covers 15 residues. CDR1 and CDR2 (germline): MNHNY, SVGAGI (reference sequence). V lost 7 bases and J lost 4; bases outside the gene matches: 7. The CDR3 nucleotides are TGTGCCAGCATCATTAGGACTAGCGGATACAATGAGCAGTTCTTC. Translated: CASIIRTSGYNEQFF.

The chain carries TRBV29-1 and TRBJ2-1; 11 bases are a match to TRBD2. V shed 8 bases and J 5 bases; nucleotides not matched to a gene: 8. This CDR3 region has 14 residues. The V gene's germline CDR1 is SQVTM and CDR2 ANQGSEA. The CDR3 here is CSTSTSGNNNEQFF. The DNA for the CDR3 is TGCAGCACCTCGACTAGCGGGAATAACAATGAGCAGTTCTTC.

V gene TRBV9 combines with J gene TRBJ1-1, with D possibly matching TRBD1 (5 bases). Germline V gene lookup returns CDR1 SGDLS and CDR2 YYNGEE. V lost 4 bases, J lost 2 bases, and 9 bases lay in between. This CDR3 is built from 13 residues. The CDR3 region has the DNA TGTGCCAGCAGCCAAGGGGACAACACTGAAGCTTTCTTT. It translates to CASSQGDNTEAFF.

The chain is built from TRBV7-2 and TRBJ2-1; 9 bases are a match to TRBD2. The CDR3 is 17 amino acids. The junction had 11 bases not matched to a gene; V was cut back by 2 bases and J by 6 bases. Germline-derived CDR1 and CDR2 are SGHTA and FQGNSA. The CDR3 here is CASSLRRAGGGRNEQFF. As DNA, the CDR3 is TGTGCCAGCAGCTTAAGGAGGGCGGGAGGGGGTCGCAATGAGCAGTTCTTC.

The rearrangement joins TRBV2 to TRBJ2-7; TRBD2 matches at 9 bases. J gave up 5 bases and V 4 bases, and 6 bases lay outside the gene matches. This CDR3 has 14 amino acids. The V gene's germline CDR1 is SNHLY and CDR2 FYNNEI. Here the CDR3 DNA reads TGTGCCAGCAGTGTGGAGCGGGAGGCCCACGAGCAGTACTTC. Encoded protein: CASSVEREAHEQYF.

In this sample, this clone turned up once. V usage is TRBV5-1 and J usage is TRBJ2-7, with 7 positions matching TRBD2. The CDR3 contains 16 residues. CDR1 and CDR2 (germline): SGHRS, YFSETQ. V lost 0 bases, J lost 6 bases, and 12 bases stayed unmatched. The CDR3 here is CASSLVGGGLIGEQYF. DNA of the CDR3: TGCGCCAGCAGCTTGGTCGGGGGAGGGCTTATAGGCGAGCAGTACTTC.

J is TRBJ1-5 and V is TRBV28; TRBD1 is a possible D gene (5 bases). The ends were cut back, 5 bases at V and 3 bases at J, with 8 bases in the middle. This CDR3 region has 13 residues. Germline V gene data show CDR1 as MDHEN and CDR2 as SYDVKM. Here the CDR3 DNA reads TGTGCCAGCAGTCAGGGAAACAATCAGCCCCAGCATTTT. Translating gives CASSQGNNQPQHF. Combining the CDR3 with reference TRBV28 and TRBJ1-5 gives the whole variable domain DVKVTQSSRYLVKRTGEKVFLECVQDMDHENMFWYRQDPGLGLRLIYFSYDVKMKEKGDIPEGYSVSREKKERFSLILESASTNQTSMYLCASSQGNNQPQHFGDGTRLSIL.

The DNA of the CDR3 is TGTGCCAGCTCAGCCGGGACGGGCTACGAGCAGTACTTC. As protein: CASSAGTGYEQYF. J is TRBJ2-7 and V is TRBV18, with D perhaps assigned TRBD1 or TRBD2 (5 bases each). Trimming stripped 5 bases from V and 3 bases from J, with 11 bases between. CDR1 KGHSH and CDR2 LQKENI come from the germline V gene. This CDR3 spans 13 amino acids.

The J gene is TRBJ2-2, the V gene TRBV6-5, with 7 bases aligning to TRBD1. Per germline, CDR1 MNHEY and CDR2 SVGAGI. The trim removed 2 bases at V and 1 base at J, leaving 4 bases unmatched. The CDR3 has 16 amino acids. The CDR3 sequence is CASSYRDSLNTGELFF. The CDR3 DNA reads TGTGCCAGCAGTTACAGGGACAGCTTGAACACCGGGGAGCTGTTTTTT.

This sequence joins TRBV7-8 and TRBJ2-6, with 8 bases aligning to TRBD1. Losses at the gene ends were 4 bases for V and 3 bases for J; bases not matched to a gene: 5. The germline gives CDR1 SGHVS, CDR2 FQNEAQ. This CDR3 contains 16 residues. In nucleotides, the CDR3 is TGTGCCAGCAGCTCGTCAGGGGGCAGTGGGGCCAACGTCCTGACTTTC. This gives the protein CASSSSGGSGANVLTF.

This clone has just a few counts. The gene calls are TRBV19 and TRBJ2-7; 7 nucleotides agree with TRBD1. This CDR3 comprises 14 residues. The V segment lost 8 bases and the J segment 0 bases; nucleotides outside the gene matches: 7. Germline CDR1 is LNHDA and CDR2 is SQIVND (reference sequence). CDR3 residues: CASAIRDSSYEQYF. In DNA form, the CDR3 reads TGTGCCAGTGCCATCAGGGACAGCTCCTACGAGCAGTACTTC.

This clone was counted between two and nine times. The rearrangement joins TRBV28 to TRBJ1-3; 7 bases map to TRBD1. The CDR3 runs 16 residues. Germline values: CDR1 MDHEN, CDR2 SYDVKM. The V and J ends lost 6 bases and 0 bases, in that order; junction bases with no gene match: 8. DNA for the CDR3: TGTGCCAGCAGCCCAGGGGGACAGCGCTCTGGAAACACCATATATTTT. As protein: CASSPGGQRSGNTIYF.

The J gene is TRBJ2-5, the V gene TRBV4-2, with 9 bases identical to TRBD2. The CDR3 runs to 18 residues. The V gene end was trimmed by 5 bases and the J gene end by 0 bases; junction bases not matched to a gene: 13. Germline V gene data show CDR1 as LGHNA and CDR2 as YNFKEQ. The CDR3 loop reads CASSGNGGGVDYQETQYF. CDR3 sequence (DNA): TGTGCCAGCAGCGGCAATGGCGGGGGGGTCGACTACCAAGAGACCCAGTACTTC.

The chain carries TRBV27 and TRBJ2-1; D gene unclear. Trimming left V 7 bases short and J 6 bases short, with 25 bases between. The CDR3 totals 17 residues. CDR1 is MNHEY, CDR2 SMNVEV, per germline (reference sequence). The CDR3 region is CASTSLPSSVAGNEQFF. CDR3 bases: TGTGCCAGCACCTCCCTCCCTTCGAGCGTCGCCGGCAATGAGCAGTTCTTC.

This sequence joins TRBV2 and TRBJ2-1; 8 positions match TRBD2. The length of the CDR3 is 16 residues. Germline V gene lookup returns CDR1 SNHLY and CDR2 FYNNEI. The trim removed 6 bases at V and 4 bases at J, leaving 11 bases unmatched. CDR3 coding DNA: TGTGCCAGCAGCCCCTCATTTAGCGGGGATTACAATGAGCAGTTCTTC. This codes for CASSPSFSGDYNEQFF.

This clone came up once. This chain connects TRBV13 to TRBJ2-3; TRBD2 is a possible D gene (5 bases). Germline loops: CDR1 PRHDT, CDR2 FYEKMQ (reference sequence). The V and J ends lost 0 bases and 0 bases respectively, with 7 bases between them. The CDR3 spans 15 residues. This CDR3 is CASSLGRESTDTQYF. The DNA for the CDR3 is TGTGCCAGCAGCTTAGGTCGGGAAAGCACAGATACGCAGTATTTT.

The V and J genes are TRBV7-9 and TRBJ1-2; TRBD1 is a possible D gene (6 bases). The V end was cut by 4 bases, the J end by 0 bases, with 12 bases between. CDR1 is SEHNR, CDR2 FQNEAQ, per germline (reference sequence). This CDR3 is built from 15 residues. The CDR3 here is CASSSRTDPNYGYTF. The CDR3 bases are TGTGCCAGCAGCTCTCGGACAGACCCTAACTATGGCTACACCTTC. The full variable domain, rest sourced from reference TRBV7-9 and TRBJ1-2, is DTGVSQNPRHKITKRGQNVTFRCDPISEHNRLYWYRQTLGQGPEFLTYFQNEAQLEKSRLLSDRFSAERPKGSFSTLEIQRTEQGDSAMYLCASSSRTDPNYGYTFGSGTRLTVV.

The genes are TRBV2 and TRBJ2-7; D is uncertain. Germline-derived CDR1 and CDR2 are SNHLY and FYNNEI. The V end was cut by 5 bases, the J end by 4 bases, with 6 bases between. CDR3 size: 11 residues. The CDR3 loop reads CASSYQYEQYF. Here the CDR3 DNA reads TGTGCCAGCAGTTACCAATACGAGCAGTACTTC.

V and J are TRBV7-8 and TRBJ2-1, with 9 bases identical to TRBD2. The V and J ends lost 5 bases and 2 bases, in that order; junction bases with no gene match: 7. CDR1 and CDR2 (germline): SGHVS, FQNEAQ. This CDR3 has 16 residues. The CDR3 protein is CASSGEGTSPYNEQFF. The CDR3 DNA follows: TGTGCCAGCAGCGGCGAGGGGACTAGCCCCTACAATGAGCAGTTCTTC.

V is TRBV28 and J is TRBJ1-2, with a weak D call TRBD1 (6 bases). Trimming removed 3 bases from V and 5 bases from J, with 13 bases in between. This CDR3 spans 14 amino acids. Germline loops: CDR1 MDHEN, CDR2 SYDVKM. DNA of the CDR3: TGTGCCAGCAGTTTGACAGGCCTGGGGTATGGCTACACCTTC. It codes for CASSLTGLGYGYTF.

The V call is TRBV18, the J call TRBJ1-1; perhaps TRBD1 as D (5 bases). Germline values: CDR1 KGHSH, CDR2 LQKENI. CDR3 length: 16 residues. The V end lost 3 bases, the J end lost 4 bases, and 18 bases lay between the germline ends. The CDR3: CASSPRGTGEGTEAFF. In DNA, the CDR3 is TGTGCCAGCTCACCGCGGGGCACGGGCGAGGGCACTGAAGCTTTCTTT.

As for this clone: One end of the junction varies from germline; a read error may be responsible. V gene TRBV4-1 combines with J gene TRBJ1-1; no clear D. Per germline, CDR1 MGHRA and CDR2 YSYEKL. CDR3 length: 13 amino acids. CDR3 loop: CVSSPQLNTEAFF. The CDR3 DNA reads as TGCGTCAGCAGCCCACAGCTGAACACTGAAGCTTTCTTT.